The rows below give T cell receptor beta chains drawn from one sample of a study of cytomegalovirus exposure and HLA in healthy donors. Produced via immunoSEQ multiplex PCR; TCRdb's table is partial and in-frame only. The sample lists 120,000 to 150,000 clones, approximately 80% occurring once. The sample taken for sequencing was PBMCs. Source of these receptors: a male donor in good health and CMV-seronegative. The CDR3 runs from the conserved cysteine through the conserved F or W. D genes are given only for firm matches. Size tells how often a clone was seen (once, few, many) or the class of an expanded clone, and some rows leave it out.

clone_size: once
d_call: NA
v_call: TRBV11-3
j_call: TRBJ2-7
cdr3_aa: CASSLPEGSSYEQYF
cdr3_nt: TGTGCCAGCAGCCTACCGGAGGGCTCCTCCTACGAGCAGTACTTC

clone_size: NA
d_call: TRBD1
v_call: TRBV5-4
j_call: TRBJ1-3
cdr3_aa: CASSYDRASGNTIYF
cdr3_nt: TGTGCCAGCAGCTATGACAGGGCCTCTGGAAACACCATATATTTT

clone_size: NA
d_call: TRBD1
v_call: TRBV4-2
j_call: TRBJ1-1
cdr3_aa: CASRLQGQTEAFF
cdr3_nt: TGTGCCAGCAGGCTACAGGGGCAGACTGAAGCTTTCTTT

clone_size: NA
d_call: NA
v_call: TRBV6-1
j_call: TRBJ1-5
cdr3_aa: CASSENTYSNQPQHF
cdr3_nt: TGTGCCAGCAGTGAAAATACCTATAGCAATCAGCCCCAGCATTTT

clone_size: NA
d_call: NA
v_call: TRBV7-2
j_call: TRBJ2-7
cdr3_aa: CASSLDGDRRRQYF
cdr3_nt: TGCGCCAGCAGCTTGGACGGGGATCGTCGTAGGCAGTACTTC

clone_size: NA
d_call: TRBD1
v_call: TRBV5-1
j_call: TRBJ1-2
cdr3_aa: CASSQGTANYGYTF
cdr3_nt: TGCGCCAGCAGTCAAGGGACAGCTAACTATGGCTACACCTTC

clone_size: NA
d_call: TRBD1
v_call: TRBV9
j_call: TRBJ1-2
cdr3_aa: CASSETGTGVSGYTF
cdr3_nt: TGTGCCAGCAGCGAAACCGGGACAGGCGTAAGTGGCTACACCTTC

clone_size: NA
d_call: NA
v_call: TRBV6-4
j_call: TRBJ2-7
cdr3_aa: CASSVYRGREQYF
cdr3_nt: TGTGCCAGCAGTGTATATAGGGGTCGCGAGCAGTACTTC

clone_size: NA
d_call: TRBD1
v_call: TRBV18
j_call: TRBJ1-1
cdr3_aa: CASSPGTAGLNTEAFF
cdr3_nt: TGTGCCAGCTCACCCGGGACAGCGGGCTTGAACACTGAAGCTTTCTTT

clone_size: NA
d_call: NA
v_call: TRBV4-1
j_call: TRBJ2-4
cdr3_aa: CASSQPTGGGGLNIQYF
cdr3_nt: TGCGCCAGCAGCCAACCAACAGGTGGAGGGGGCCTGAACATTCAGTACTTC

clone_size: NA
d_call: TRBD1
v_call: TRBV29-1
j_call: TRBJ2-3
cdr3_aa: CSVMGQKSTDTQYF
cdr3_nt: TGCAGCGTTATGGGACAGAAGAGCACAGATACGCAGTATTTT

clone_size: once
d_call: NA
v_call: TRBV7-9
j_call: TRBJ1-6
cdr3_aa: CASSLVAGANSPLHF
cdr3_nt: TGTGCCAGCAGCTTAGTAGCGGGGGCTAATTCACCCCTCCACTTT

clone_size: NA
d_call: NA
v_call: TRBV7-9
j_call: TRBJ2-5
cdr3_aa: CASRGSGSGLMGTQYF
cdr3_nt: TGTGCCAGCAGGGGGAGTGGTAGCGGCCTCATGGGAACCCAGTACTTC

clone_size: NA
d_call: TRBD1
v_call: TRBV28
j_call: TRBJ2-1
cdr3_aa: CASSRTGTGSQFF
cdr3_nt: TGTGCCAGCTCACGCACCGGGACAGGTTCCCAGTTCTTC

clone_size: few
d_call: TRBD1
v_call: TRBV5-6
j_call: TRBJ1-1
cdr3_aa: CASSRDRDRVNTEAFF
cdr3_nt: TGTGCCAGCAGCCGCGATCGGGACAGGGTGAACACTGAAGCTTTCTTT

clone_size: few
d_call: TRBD2
v_call: TRBV5-1
j_call: TRBJ2-1
cdr3_aa: CASTRGGIGDNEQFF
cdr3_nt: TGCGCCAGCACCCGGGGAGGGATCGGGGACAATGAGCAGTTCTTC

clone_size: NA
d_call: NA
v_call: TRBV5-8
j_call: TRBJ1-3
cdr3_aa: CASSLGANTIYF
cdr3_nt: TGTGCCAGCAGCTTGGGAGCGAACACCATATATTTT

clone_size: NA
d_call: NA
v_call: TRBV11-2
j_call: TRBJ1-2
cdr3_aa: CASSLDGPNGYTF
cdr3_nt: TGTGCCAGCAGCTTAGATGGTCCTAATGGCTACACCTTC

clone_size: NA
d_call: TRBD1
v_call: TRBV5-1
j_call: TRBJ2-2
cdr3_aa: CASSLLGQQDTGELFF
cdr3_nt: TGCGCCAGCAGCCTGCTGGGACAGCAGGACACCGGGGAGCTGTTTTTT

clone_size: NA
d_call: NA
v_call: TRBV2
j_call: TRBJ2-2
cdr3_aa: CASNSRAGELFF
cdr3_nt: TGTGCCAGTAACTCTCGGGCCGGGGAGCTGTTTTTT

clone_size: once
d_call: NA
v_call: TRBV28
j_call: TRBJ1-2
cdr3_aa: CASSLYQGHGYTF
cdr3_nt: TGTGCCAGCAGTTTGTACCAGGGGCATGGCTACACCTTC

clone_size: NA
d_call: TRBD1
v_call: TRBV30
j_call: TRBJ1-4
cdr3_aa: CALRGLSEKLFF
cdr3_nt: TGTGCCCTCAGGGGGCTAAGTGAAAAACTGTTTTTT

clone_size: NA
d_call: NA
v_call: TRBV5-1
j_call: TRBJ2-1
cdr3_aa: CASSLVAGSDFNEQFF
cdr3_nt: TGCGCCAGCAGCTTGGTGGCGGGGTCGGATTTTAATGAGCAGTTCTTC

clone_size: NA
d_call: TRBD1
v_call: TRBV15
j_call: TRBJ1-5
cdr3_aa: CATSRDLGRGAHQPQHF
cdr3_nt: TGTGCCACCAGCAGAGATCTGGGCAGGGGGGCCCATCAGCCCCAGCATTTT

clone_size: NA
d_call: TRBD2
v_call: TRBV5-1
j_call: TRBJ2-5
cdr3_aa: CASSWGGEGVQETQYF
cdr3_nt: TGCGCCAGCAGCTGGGGGGGGGAGGGCGTTCAAGAGACCCAGTACTTC

clone_size: NA
d_call: TRBD2
v_call: TRBV9
j_call: TRBJ2-1
cdr3_aa: CASSAGGASYNEQFF
cdr3_nt: TGTGCCAGCAGCGCCGGGGGGGCCTCCTACAATGAGCAGTTCTTC

clone_size: NA
d_call: NA
v_call: TRBV28
j_call: TRBJ2-7
cdr3_aa: CASRSGENEQYF
cdr3_nt: TGTGCCAGCAGATCTGGGGAGAACGAGCAGTACTTC

clone_size: NA
d_call: NA
v_call: TRBV21-1
j_call: TRBJ2-1
cdr3_aa: CASSKSLSRSYNEQFF
cdr3_nt: TGTGCCAGCAGCAAGTCCCTCTCGAGATCCTACAATGAGCAGTTCTTC

clone_size: NA
d_call: NA
v_call: TRBV30
j_call: TRBJ2-6
cdr3_aa: CASAGANVLTF
cdr3_nt: TGTGCATCAGCTGGGGCCAACGTCCTGACTTTC

clone_size: NA
d_call: NA
v_call: TRBV1
j_call: TRBJ1-5
cdr3_aa: CTSSQEKGDRGRSSNQPQHF
cdr3_nt: TGCACCAGCAGCCAAGAGAAGGGGGACAGGGGCAGGAGCAGCAATCAGCCCCAGCATTTT

clone_size: few
d_call: TRBD1
v_call: TRBV5-1
j_call: TRBJ1-1
cdr3_aa: CASSLAGGQGYLNTEAFF
cdr3_nt: TGCGCCAGCAGCTTGGCCGGGGGACAGGGGTATCTGAACACTGAAGCTTTCTTT

clone_size: NA
d_call: NA
v_call: TRBV2
j_call: TRBJ1-1
cdr3_aa: CASSLHITEAFF
cdr3_nt: TGTGCCAGCAGTTTACATATCACTGAAGCTTTCTTT

clone_size: NA
d_call: TRBD2
v_call: TRBV27
j_call: TRBJ2-1
cdr3_aa: CASSLIAGSYNEQFF
cdr3_nt: TGTGCCAGCAGTTTAATAGCGGGGTCATACAATGAGCAGTTCTTC

clone_size: NA
d_call: NA
v_call: TRBV11-2
j_call: TRBJ2-5
cdr3_aa: CASSESTGLGETQYF
cdr3_nt: TGTGCCAGCAGCGAGTCTACAGGTCTAGGGGAGACCCAGTACTTC

clone_size: few
d_call: TRBD2
v_call: TRBV10-3
j_call: TRBJ2-3
cdr3_aa: CAIRDWGTSALPDTQYF
cdr3_nt: TGTGCCATCAGGGACTGGGGGACTAGCGCTCTCCCAGATACGCAGTATTTT

clone_size: NA
d_call: NA
v_call: TRBV5-5
j_call: TRBJ2-3
cdr3_aa: CASSLAGKDTQYF
cdr3_nt: TGTGCCAGCAGCTTGGCCGGGAAAGATACGCAGTATTTT

clone_size: NA
d_call: NA
v_call: TRBV2
j_call: TRBJ1-6
cdr3_aa: CASKAAGLYSPLHF
cdr3_nt: TGTGCCAGCAAGGCGGCAGGGCTTTATTCACCCCTCCACTTT

clone_size: NA
d_call: NA
v_call: TRBV6-5
j_call: TRBJ1-5
cdr3_aa: CAILTQCGPNQPQHF
cdr3_nt: TGTGCCATCCTGACCCAGTGTGGGCCTAATCAGCCCCAGCATTTT

clone_size: NA
d_call: NA
v_call: TRBV13
j_call: TRBJ1-5
cdr3_aa: CASSLLKHQPQHF
cdr3_nt: TGTGCCAGCAGCTTACTTAAGCATCAGCCCCAGCATTTT

clone_size: NA
d_call: NA
v_call: TRBV11-2
j_call: TRBJ1-1
cdr3_aa: CASSPHVNREAFF
cdr3_nt: TGTGCCAGCAGCCCACACGTGAACAGGGAAGCTTTCTTT

clone_size: NA
d_call: NA
v_call: TRBV9
j_call: TRBJ1-5
cdr3_aa: CASSVDAGGSNQPQHF
cdr3_nt: TGTGCCAGCAGCGTAGATGCGGGAGGGAGCAATCAGCCCCAGCATTTT

clone_size: few
d_call: NA
v_call: TRBV30
j_call: TRBJ2-7
cdr3_aa: CAWSVETVGYEQYF
cdr3_nt: TGTGCCTGGAGTGTAGAAACAGTAGGCTACGAGCAGTACTTC

clone_size: once
d_call: NA
v_call: TRBV5-6
j_call: TRBJ2-3
cdr3_aa: CASSLAAGLDTDTQYF
cdr3_nt: TGTGCCAGCAGCTTGGCCGCGGGGTTGGACACAGATACGCAGTATTTT

clone_size: few
d_call: TRBD2
v_call: TRBV5-4
j_call: TRBJ2-3
cdr3_aa: CASSPPGLPDTQYF
cdr3_nt: TGTGCCAGCAGCCCACCGGGACTACCAGATACGCAGTATTTT

clone_size: NA
d_call: NA
v_call: TRBV28
j_call: TRBJ1-2
cdr3_aa: CASSLLERYGYTF
cdr3_nt: TGTGCCAGCAGTTTACTCGAGCGCTATGGCTACACCTTC

clone_size: NA
d_call: TRBD2
v_call: TRBV14
j_call: TRBJ2-4
cdr3_aa: CASSQARGGSIQYF
cdr3_nt: TGTGCCAGCAGCCAAGCCCGCGGGGGAAGCATTCAGTACTTC

clone_size: NA
d_call: TRBD2
v_call: TRBV11-1
j_call: TRBJ2-5
cdr3_aa: CASRGGMGPSGAQYF
cdr3_nt: TGTGCCAGCAGGGGGGGGATGGGGCCGAGCGGGGCCCAGTACTTC

clone_size: NA
d_call: NA
v_call: TRBV18
j_call: TRBJ2-2
cdr3_aa: CASSARVTSTPGELFF
cdr3_nt: TGTGCCAGCTCCGCCAGGGTCACCTCGACACCCGGGGAGCTGTTTTTT

clone_size: NA
d_call: NA
v_call: TRBV4-3
j_call: TRBJ1-2
cdr3_aa: CASSGGDYGYTF
cdr3_nt: TGCGCCAGCAGCGGGGGGGACTATGGCTACACCTTC

clone_size: NA
d_call: NA
v_call: TRBV15
j_call: TRBJ2-1
cdr3_aa: CATSRDLGDEQFF
cdr3_nt: TGTGCCACCAGCAGAGATCTAGGGGATGAGCAGTTCTTC